This T cell receptor beta chain was captured in a study of tumor-infiltrating lymphocytes in primary liver carcinoma. This clonotype was counted ten times or more. Synthesis of TCR beta cDNA was carried out from 500 ng total RNA with a constant-region primer. Each TCR beta library was derived from three nested multiplex PCR rounds that employed slightly modified ARM-PCR. TRBV1-TRBV30 forward and Cbeta reverse primers drove the first two approximately 11-cycle rounds. Each CDR3 protein is one row after TCRdb ran MiXCR on the multiplex PCR reads. The table has about 64,000 distinct CDR3 sequences, 71% seen once. Starting material for RNA and DNA co-extraction consisted of about 20-30 mg of unsorted bulk tissue. CDR1 is MNHEY and CDR2 is SVGAGI in the germline V gene. This CDR3 is built from 17 residues. J lost 7 bases, V lost 0 bases, and 5 bases had no gene match.

This TCR came from a man in his forties with primary liver carcinoma and hepatitis B virus infection. The chain has TRBV6-5 and TRBJ2-1, with 14 nucleotides matching TRBD2. The specimen was liver tumor tissue from sampling region 4. Stated subset: tumor region T4, right-lateral pole. Written as DNA, the CDR3 is TGTGCCAGCAGTTACTCCGGGACTAGCGGGAGAGGGAATGAGCAGTTCTTC. This sequence encodes CASSYSGTSGRGNEQFF.